This TCR beta chain was captured by sequencing in a study of identical twins (dated by TCRdb to the mid-2010s). Background for the entire study: To test whether fetal clonotypes persist, the study used deep sequencing on TCR alpha and beta repertoires from monozygotic twins, unrelated adults of various ages, and cord blood. Replicate twin experiments were performed at different times using different library preparation protocols to rule out contamination. Points the paper makes about the study in general: Invariant T cells such as MAIT and iNKT could partly confound zero-insertion analyses, although diverse VJ usage argued against such confounding for most clonotypes. Because the same donors could not be followed over many years, the conclusions relied on cross-sectional statistical analysis. Compared with coincidental sharing between unrelated individuals, an excess of low generation-probability sequences was observed among out-of-frame TCR alpha sequences shared between twins. Recombination models systematically underestimated out-of-frame TCR alpha sharing in monozygotic twins but agreed with sharing between unrelated individuals. Fewer insertions were carried by abundant cord blood beta clonotypes; a weaker similar trend was observed in young adult naive repertoires, while no such trend was observed in memory repertoires. Excess twin sharing in beta out-of-frame sequences was weaker because fewer shared sequences lowered the signal-to-noise ratio.

Only healthy Caucasian donors were included. The twin cohort consisted of three pairs of female monozygotic twins, all aged about 18 to 29 years. Positive isolation kits from Invitrogen were used to isolate CD4+ and CD8+ T cell populations. The library was made by 5' RACE. Sequencing was performed on an Illumina HiSeq 2000. A universal primer binding site was introduced by template switching, and a unique molecular identifier was present in the final cDNA, enabling accurate counting of TCR cDNA molecules. Specific primers in the conserved constant-segment region were used to synthesize first-strand cDNA for TCR alpha and beta chains. To control for contamination, each cDNA library was double barcoded with a SMART-Mk sample barcode plus Illumina barcodes. TruSeq adapter sequences and Illumina sample barcodes were added in two successive PCR steps. Sequencing of the TCR alpha and beta cDNA libraries was done on the Illumina HiSeq platform using custom primers. On the authors' methods: Unique molecular identifiers were extracted from raw reads with MiGEC, and CDR3 positions were determined with MiXCR. For each individual, recombination models were inferred using an EM algorithm with the repgenHMM and IGoR tools. Shared clonotype analysis was performed with the tcR package in R, normalizing sharing by the product of cloneset sizes. To study raw recombination without the effects of thymic and clonal selection, out-of-frame nonproductive sequences were analyzed. TCRdb redid the processing of the public reads, applying fastp at Q25 and MiXCR, and retained in-frame beta chains. All rows with the same CDR3 protein become a single entry with the most common DNA and genes. These V and J calls originate from TCRdb's pipeline instead of the authors' own analysis. The table for this sample lists approximately 220,000 distinct CDR3 sequences; roughly 7.5% of them were counted only once. The top ten clones comprise roughly 5% of the sample.

As for this clonotype: Its antigen specificity is not known. There are no base qualities to consult, and no much larger clone falls within one base.

From its cysteine to its phenylalanine, the CDR3 spans 17 amino acids. The DNA shown is the 51-base CDR3, in frame from base 1. Trimming removed 0 bases from V and 6 bases from J; the gene matches leave 10 bases unexplained. Per the germline V gene, SGHRS is the CDR1 and YFSETQ is the CDR2. The sample was also reused in another study, on yellow fever vaccine responses in identical twins. The second study's authors report: According to the authors, in identical twins the way T cells responded to vaccination appeared partly convergent and partly personalized. Focusing on identical twins, the study followed the T cell clones that responded to the vaccine, and did so with precision.

The sequence links TRBV5-1 to TRBJ2-3; TRBD2 matches 10 bases in the middle. This TCR was recovered from a woman aged 18 to 35 in good health. Sequenced input: CD8+ T cells sorted from blood. The DNA sequence follows: TGCGCCAGCAGCTTGGGGGATACTAGCGGGATGAGGGATACGCAGTATTTT. Its amino acids are CASSLGDTSGMRDTQYF.